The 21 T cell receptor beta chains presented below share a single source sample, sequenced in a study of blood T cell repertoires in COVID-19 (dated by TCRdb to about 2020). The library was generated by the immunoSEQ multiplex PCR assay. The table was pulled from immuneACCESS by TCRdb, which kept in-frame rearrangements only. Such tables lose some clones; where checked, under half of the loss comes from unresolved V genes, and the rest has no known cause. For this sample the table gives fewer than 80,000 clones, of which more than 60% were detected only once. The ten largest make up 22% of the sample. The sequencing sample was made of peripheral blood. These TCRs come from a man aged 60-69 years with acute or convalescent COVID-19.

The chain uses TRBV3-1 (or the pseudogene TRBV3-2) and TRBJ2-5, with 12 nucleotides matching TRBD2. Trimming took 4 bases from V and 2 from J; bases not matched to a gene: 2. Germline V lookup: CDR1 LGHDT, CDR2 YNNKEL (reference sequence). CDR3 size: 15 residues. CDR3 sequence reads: CASSRLAGEQETQYF. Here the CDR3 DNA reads TGTGCCAGCAGCCGACTAGCGGGGGAGCAAGAGACCCAGTACTTC.

This chain's CDR3 is CASSQGSLAAEAFF. The CDR3 DNA reads as TGCGCCAGCAGCCAAGGATCCCTGGCGGCTGAAGCTTTCTTT. The V gene is TRBV5-1, the J gene TRBJ1-1; no reliable D call. Trimming cost V 4 bases and J 6 bases, with 16 bases left between them. The CDR3 is 14 residues long. The germline V gene has CDR1 SGHRS and CDR2 YFSETQ.

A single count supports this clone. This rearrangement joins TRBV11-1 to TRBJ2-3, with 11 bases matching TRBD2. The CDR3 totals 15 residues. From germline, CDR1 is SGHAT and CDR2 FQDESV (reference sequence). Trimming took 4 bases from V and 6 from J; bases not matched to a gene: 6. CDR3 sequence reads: CASSSTSGRYDTQYF. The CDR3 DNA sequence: TGTGCCAGCAGCTCTACTAGCGGGAGATACGATACGCAGTATTTT.

The CDR3 sequence is CASSLLQGAGELFF. DNA for the CDR3: TGCGCCAGCAGCCTTTTACAGGGGGCCGGGGAGCTGTTTTTT. This chain links TRBV4-1 with TRBJ2-2; 8 bases agree with TRBD1. The V and J ends lost 4 bases and 6 bases, in that order; junction bases with no gene match: 4. CDR1 and CDR2 from the germline V gene are MGHRA and YSYEKL. CDR3 length equals 14 residues.

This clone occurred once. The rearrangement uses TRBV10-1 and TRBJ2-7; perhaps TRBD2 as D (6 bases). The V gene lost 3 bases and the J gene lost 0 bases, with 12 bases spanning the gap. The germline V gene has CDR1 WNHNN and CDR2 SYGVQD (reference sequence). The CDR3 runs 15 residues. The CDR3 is CASSDIAEGSYEQYF. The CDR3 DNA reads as TGCGCCAGCAGTGATATAGCGGAGGGCTCCTACGAGCAGTACTTC.

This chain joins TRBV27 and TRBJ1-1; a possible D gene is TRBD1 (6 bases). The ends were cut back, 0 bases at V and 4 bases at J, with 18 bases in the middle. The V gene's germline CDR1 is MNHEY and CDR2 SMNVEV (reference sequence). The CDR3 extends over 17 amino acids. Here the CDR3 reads CASSLSIGGRGPTEAFF. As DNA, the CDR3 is TGTGCCAGCAGTTTATCGATTGGGGGCAGGGGTCCCACTGAAGCTTTCTTT.

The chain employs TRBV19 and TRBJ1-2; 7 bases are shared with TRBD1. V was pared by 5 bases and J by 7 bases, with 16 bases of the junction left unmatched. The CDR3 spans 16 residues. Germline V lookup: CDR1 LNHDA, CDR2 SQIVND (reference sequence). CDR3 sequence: CASSPHEGDRSGGYTF. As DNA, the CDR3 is TGTGCCAGTAGTCCCCACGAGGGGGACAGATCCGGTGGCTACACCTTC.

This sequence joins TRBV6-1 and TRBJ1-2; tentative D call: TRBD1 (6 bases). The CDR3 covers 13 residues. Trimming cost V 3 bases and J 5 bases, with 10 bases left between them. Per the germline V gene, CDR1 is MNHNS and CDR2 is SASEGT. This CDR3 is CASSDGQSYGYTF. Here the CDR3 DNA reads TGTGCCAGCAGTGATGGACAGTCTTATGGCTACACCTTC.

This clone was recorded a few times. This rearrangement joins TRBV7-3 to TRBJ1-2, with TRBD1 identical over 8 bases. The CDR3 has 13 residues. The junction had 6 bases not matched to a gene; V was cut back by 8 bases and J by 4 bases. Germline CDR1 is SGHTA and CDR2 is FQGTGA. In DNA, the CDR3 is TGTGCCAGCGCCGGACAGGGAGGCTATGGCTACACCTTC. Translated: CASAGQGGYGYTF.

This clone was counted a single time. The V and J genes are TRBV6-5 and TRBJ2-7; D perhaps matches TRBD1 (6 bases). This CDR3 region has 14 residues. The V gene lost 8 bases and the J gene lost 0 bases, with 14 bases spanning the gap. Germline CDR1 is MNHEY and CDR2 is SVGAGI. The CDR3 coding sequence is TGTGCCAGCGGGGGCAGGACCAGCTCCTACGAGCAGTACGTC. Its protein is CASGGRTSSYEQYV.

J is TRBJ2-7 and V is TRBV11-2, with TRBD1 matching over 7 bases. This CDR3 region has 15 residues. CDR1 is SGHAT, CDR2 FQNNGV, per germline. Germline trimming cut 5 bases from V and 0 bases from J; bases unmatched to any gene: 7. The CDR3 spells CASSPTGQNSYEQYF. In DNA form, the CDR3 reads TGTGCCAGCAGCCCTACGGGACAGAACTCCTACGAGCAGTACTTC. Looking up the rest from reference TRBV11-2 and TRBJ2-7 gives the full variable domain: EAGVAQSPRYKIIEKRQSVAFWCNPISGHATLYWYQQILGQGPKLLIQFQNNGVVDDSQLPKDRFSAERLKGVDSTLKIQPAKLEDSAVYLCASSPTGQNSYEQYFGPGTRLTVT.

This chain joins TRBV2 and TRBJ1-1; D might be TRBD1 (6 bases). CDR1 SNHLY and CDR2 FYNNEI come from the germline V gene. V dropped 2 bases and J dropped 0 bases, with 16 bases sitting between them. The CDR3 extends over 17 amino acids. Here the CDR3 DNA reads TGTGCCAGCAGTGAAAGTAGAAGGGGGATCATGAACACTGAAGCTTTCTTT. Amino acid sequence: CASSESRRGIMNTEAFF.

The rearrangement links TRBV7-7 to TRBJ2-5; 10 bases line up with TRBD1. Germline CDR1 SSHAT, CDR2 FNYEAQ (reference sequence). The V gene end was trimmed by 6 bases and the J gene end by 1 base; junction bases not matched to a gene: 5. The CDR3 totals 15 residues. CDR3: CASSRQGAVQETQYF. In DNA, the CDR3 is TGTGCCAGCAGTCGACAGGGGGCCGTCCAAGAGACCCAGTACTTC.

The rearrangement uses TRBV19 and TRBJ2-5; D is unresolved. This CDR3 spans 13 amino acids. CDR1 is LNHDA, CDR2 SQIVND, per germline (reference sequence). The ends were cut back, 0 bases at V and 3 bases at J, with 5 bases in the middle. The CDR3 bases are TGTGCCAGTAGTATAGACAGAAAAGAGACCCAGTACTTC. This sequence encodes CASSIDRKETQYF.

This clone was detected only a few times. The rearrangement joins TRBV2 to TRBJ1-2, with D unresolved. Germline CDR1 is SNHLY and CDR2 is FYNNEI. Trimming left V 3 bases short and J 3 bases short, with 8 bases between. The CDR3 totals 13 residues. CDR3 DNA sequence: TGTGCCAGCAGTGATTCTAGTTACTATGGCTACACCTTC. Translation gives CASSDSSYYGYTF.

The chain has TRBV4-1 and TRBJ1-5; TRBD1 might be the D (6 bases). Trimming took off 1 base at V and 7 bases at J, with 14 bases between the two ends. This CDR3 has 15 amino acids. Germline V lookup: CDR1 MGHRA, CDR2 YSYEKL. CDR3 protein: CASSQVSGVGQPQHF. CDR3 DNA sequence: TGCGCCAGCAGCCAAGTATCAGGGGTAGGCCAGCCCCAGCATTTT.

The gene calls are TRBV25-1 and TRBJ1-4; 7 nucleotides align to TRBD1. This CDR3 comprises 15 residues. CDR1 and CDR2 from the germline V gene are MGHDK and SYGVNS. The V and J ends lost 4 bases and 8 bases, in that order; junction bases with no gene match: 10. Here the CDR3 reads CASSGFTGEKEKLFF. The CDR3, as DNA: TGTGCCAGCAGTGGCTTTACAGGGGAGAAGGAAAAACTGTTTTTT.

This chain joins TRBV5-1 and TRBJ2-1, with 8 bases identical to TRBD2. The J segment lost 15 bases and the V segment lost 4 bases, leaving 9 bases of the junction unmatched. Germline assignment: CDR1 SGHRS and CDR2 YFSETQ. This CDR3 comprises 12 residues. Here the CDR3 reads CASSRDNREGFF. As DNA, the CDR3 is TGCGCCAGCAGCCGGGACAACCGGGAGGGGTTCTTC. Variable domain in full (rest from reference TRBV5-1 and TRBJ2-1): KAGVTQTPRYLIKTRGQQVTLSCSPISGHRSVSWYQQTPGQGLQFLFEYFSETQRNKGNFPGRFSGRQFSNSRSEMNVSTLELGDSALYLCASSRDNREGFFGPGTRLTVL.

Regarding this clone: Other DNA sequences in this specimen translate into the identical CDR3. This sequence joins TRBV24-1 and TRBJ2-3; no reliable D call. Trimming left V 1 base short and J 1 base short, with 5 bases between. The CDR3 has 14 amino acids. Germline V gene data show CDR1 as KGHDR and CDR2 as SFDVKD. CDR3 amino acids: CATSDFAGTDTQYF. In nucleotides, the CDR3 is TGTGCCACCAGTGATTTTGCAGGCACAGATACGCAGTATTTT.

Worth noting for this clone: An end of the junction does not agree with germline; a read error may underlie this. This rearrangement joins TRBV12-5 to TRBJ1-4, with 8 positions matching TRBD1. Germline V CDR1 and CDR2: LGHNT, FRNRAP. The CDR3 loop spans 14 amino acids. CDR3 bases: TGTGCTAGTGGGTTGGGACAGGCCAGTGAAAAACTGTTTTTT. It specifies CASGLGQASEKLFF.

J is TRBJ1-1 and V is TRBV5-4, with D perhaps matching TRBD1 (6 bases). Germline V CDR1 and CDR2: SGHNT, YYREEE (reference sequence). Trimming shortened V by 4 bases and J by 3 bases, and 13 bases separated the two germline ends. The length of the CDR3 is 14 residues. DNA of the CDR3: TGTGCCAGCAGCGGGGGCGGGTTAGACACTGAAGCTTTCTTT. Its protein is CASSGGGLDTEAFF.